The TCR beta chain described here comes from a study of regulatory T cells in long-lasting Graves disease (dated by TCRdb to about 2021). About the study as a whole: Persistent Graves' disease meant more than 5 years of antithyroid drug treatment with TSH receptor autoantibodies that stayed positive. The study was conducted in China and was registered as a clinical trial. Persistent Graves' disease patients were compared with newly diagnosed Graves' disease patients by peripheral blood TCR sequencing and RNA sequencing. A total of approximately 35 samples were covered by TCR sequencing, comprising some 13 persistent and roughly 20 newly diagnosed Graves' disease patients. In the clinical cohort, patients with persistent Graves' disease had used antithyroid drugs for an average of about 10.3 years.

The CDR3 covers 14 residues, taking in both the cysteine and the phenylalanine. Only the CDR3 DNA is retained, 42 bases long and in frame from the first base. The germline V gene sets CDR1 to MNHEY and CDR2 to SVGAGI. V and J are truncated by 0 bases and 2 bases respectively, leaving an intervening sequence of 7 bases. Library preparation employed multiplex PCR. The instrument was an Illumina HiSeq 4000. To build TCR beta libraries, CDR3 regions were amplified by Arm-PCR using iRepertoire HTBI primers. Before sequencing, the PCR products went through gel purification. The paper's data handling went like this. Gene usage analysis of CDR3 amino acid clonotypes relied on the 62 TRBV and fewer than 15 TRBJ segments identified across samples. COPE and FqMerger were used to merge filtered high-quality paired reads into contigs. BLAST was used to align contigs to the IMGT TRBV, TRBD and TRBJ reference genes, and CDR3 was defined following IMGT. Clonotypes above 0.1% frequency were classified as highly expanded clones. Shannon entropy was used to measure repertoire diversity, and the Gini coefficient was used to measure V-J evenness. A clonotype found in more than one individual was treated as public. Clones were called with MiXCR by TCRdb after fastp trimmed the public reads at Q25, and only in-frame beta chains were retained. Here each entry gathers all rows of one CDR3 protein and keeps the most common genes and DNA. The V and J calls follow TCRdb's processing rather than the paper's. This sample holds over 650,000 distinct CDR3 sequences; about 30% were observed only once. The top ten constitute under 55% of the sample.

Broad study findings and their caveats: Only the TCR beta chain was sequenced and analyzed. The small sample size was acknowledged by the authors as a limitation that may reduce accuracy. Because the primary lesion, thyroid tissue, could not be accessed, the study looked at peripheral blood alone. Persistent patients shared more public clonotypes among themselves (2,741) than newly diagnosed patients did (more than 950). Compared with newly diagnosed patients, patients with persistent Graves' disease had lower TCR Shannon entropy and fewer highly expanded clones, which suggests clonal expansion. Persistent disease showed preferential use of TRBV28, TRBJ1-2 and TRBJ2-5, whereas newly diagnosed disease favored TRBV20-1 and TRBJ2-1.

In its sample, this clonotype was seen many times. This receptor's antigen is unknown. No quality values exist for individual bases; no much larger clone is one base distant. The time point label here, explained by the study, means: persistent/refractory GD, antithyroid drugs over 5 years with positive TRAb. For both TCR sequencing and RNA sequencing, RNA was extracted from PBMCs using TRIzol. Graves' disease was diagnosed according to American Thyroid Association guidelines. Recruitment of patients was carried out at an endocrinology department in Xi'an, China. Each patient gave 7 to 9.5 milliliters of peripheral blood, collected in an EDTA anticoagulant tube. Ficoll Paque Plus density gradient separation was used to isolate PBMCs, and no additional T cell sorting was done. An Agilent 2100 Bioanalyzer and agarose gel were used to check RNA quality, and a NanoDrop 2000 was used to measure RNA concentration.

Specimen: peripheral blood mononuclear cells (PBMCs), collected when the disease was refractory, from a patient treated with antithyroid drugs. The TCR comes from a female donor with Graves disease. The rearrangement combines TRBV6-5 with TRBJ2-5, with the D segment identity uncertain. The base sequence is TGTGCCAGCAGTTACTCTGTGGAACAAGAGACCCAGTACTTC. Its coded protein is CASSYSVEQETQYF.